The 19 T cell receptor beta chains below all came from one sample that was sequenced in a study of cytomegalovirus exposure and HLA in healthy donors (dated by TCRdb to the late 2010s). Library generation was performed with the immunoSEQ multiplex PCR assay. For the multiplex PCR, a mixture combining 60 forward primers for TCR Vbeta segments and 13 reverse primers for TCR Jbeta segments was used. This immuneACCESS table, as held by TCRdb, lists in-frame sequences with V and J called but not all clones. Of the missing ones, under half trace to an unresolved V gene in checked studies; the others have no known cause. The sample table lists roughly 130,000 clones, 74% of them with a count of one. 5.8% of the sample comes from the top ten. What was sequenced was PBMCs. All receptors come from a woman in her fifties or sixties in good health and CMV-seropositive.

The chain uses TRBV19 and TRBJ1-1; TRBD1 matches at 7 bases. J lost 2 bases, V lost 6 bases, and 6 bases had no gene match. This CDR3 has 14 amino acids. Germline CDR1 reads LNHDA; CDR2 reads SQIVND (reference sequence). CDR3 nucleotide sequence: TGTGCCAGTAGCCCCCACAGGGGCAACACTGAAGCTTTCTTT. Its translation is CASSPHRGNTEAFF.

The chain couples TRBV29-1 to TRBJ1-1; no firm D call. The V end was cut by 7 bases, the J end by 3 bases, with 9 bases between. Germline values: CDR1 SQVTM, CDR2 ANQGSEA. The CDR3 length is 11 residues. The CDR3 spells CSAGRDTEAFF. Written as DNA, the CDR3 is TGCAGCGCCGGGAGGGACACTGAAGCTTTCTTT.

The chain is built from TRBV6-6 and TRBJ2-5, with D perhaps matching TRBD2 (5 bases). Trimming stripped 6 bases from V and 7 bases from J, with 15 bases between. The CDR3 contains 13 residues. CDR1 MNHNY and CDR2 SVGAGI come from the germline V gene (reference sequence). The CDR3, as DNA: TGTGCCAGCAGGGGCTCCCTAGCAGGGACCCAGTACTTC. Translation: CASRGSLAGTQYF.

This clone has just a few counts. The rearrangement joins TRBV5-1 to TRBJ1-3; tentatively, D is TRBD1 (5 bases). Germline CDR1 SGHRS, CDR2 YFSETQ. The CDR3 totals 14 residues. V was cut by 2 bases and J by 4 bases, with 10 bases left in between. The CDR3 DNA is TGCGCCAGCAGCTTTGTGGGGCTCGGAAACACCATATATTTT. Its protein is CASSFVGLGNTIYF.

A few counts support this clone. The chain has TRBV5-6 and TRBJ1-2; D perhaps matches TRBD1 (6 bases). The CDR3 is 13 amino acids. Germline V CDR1 and CDR2: SGHDT, YYEEEE. Between the trimmed V and J ends, which lost 0 bases and 6 bases, there was a span of 9 bases. DNA of the CDR3: TGTGCCAGCAGCTTGGGGCCAGGGGATGGCTACACCTTC. Amino acids: CASSLGPGDGYTF.

This clone was counted between two and nine times. This rearrangement joins TRBV6-6 to TRBJ2-2; a possible D gene is TRBD2 (6 bases). There are 15 residues in the CDR3. The ends were cut back, 4 bases at V and 4 bases at J, with 13 bases in the middle. Germline V lookup: CDR1 MNHNY, CDR2 SVGAGI (reference sequence). CDR3 coding DNA: TGTGCCAGCAGTTTGGGGGGATACCCCACCGGGGAGCTGTTTTTT. Translating it yields CASSLGGYPTGELFF.

V is TRBV25-1 and J is TRBJ2-2, with TRBD2 as a possible D gene (6 bases). Trimming left V 5 bases short and J 6 bases short, with 13 bases between. The CDR3 covers 14 residues. Germline loops: CDR1 MGHDK, CDR2 SYGVNS. The CDR3 loop is CASSLLSGAGELFF. The CDR3 DNA reads as TGTGCCAGCAGTTTACTTTCGGGAGCCGGGGAGCTGTTTTTT. Complete variable domain (other parts from reference TRBV25-1 and TRBJ2-2): EADIYQTPRYLVIGTGKKITLECSQTMGHDKMYWYQQDPGMELHLIHYSYGVNSTEKGDLSSESTVSRIRTEHFPLTLESARPSHTSQYLCASSLLSGAGELFFGEGSRLTVL.

This rearrangement joins TRBV11-2 to TRBJ2-2, with 7 bases aligning to TRBD1. The ends lost 1 base at V and 4 bases at J; junction bases unmatched: 3. Germline-derived CDR1 and CDR2 are SGHAT and FQNNGV. CDR3 length equals 15 residues. The CDR3 region is CASSLGGQLTGELFF. The DNA for the CDR3 is TGTGCCAGCAGCTTAGGGGGACAGCTCACCGGGGAGCTGTTTTTT.

The rearrangement links TRBV11-3 to TRBJ1-1; D is undetermined. Germline CDR1 is SGHNT and CDR2 is YENEEA. Deletions cut 0 bases from V and 6 bases from J, with 11 bases between. The CDR3 extends over 14 amino acids. CDR3: CASSLDPSGAEAFF. The DNA for the CDR3 is TGTGCCAGCAGCTTAGATCCTAGTGGCGCTGAAGCTTTCTTT.

The chain is built from TRBV11-3 and TRBJ2-2, with D maybe TRBD2 (5 bases). Trimming cost V 5 bases and J 5 bases, with 21 bases left between them. The CDR3 extends over 17 amino acids. In germline, CDR1 is SGHNT, CDR2 YENEEA. The CDR3 nucleotides are TGTGCCAGCAGCACCCTAATCGGGAAAAGGGTAACCGGGGAGCTGTTTTTT. Amino acid sequence: CASSTLIGKRVTGELFF.

V and J are TRBV18 and TRBJ1-2; D is possibly TRBD1 (5 bases). This CDR3 is built from 14 residues. CDR1 is KGHSH and CDR2 is LQKENI in the germline V gene. Trimming stripped 3 bases from V and 8 bases from J, with 16 bases between. CDR3 coding DNA: TGTGCCAGCTCACCCATTCCAGGGTTCGGGGGCTACACCTTC. As protein: CASSPIPGFGGYTF.

The chain joins TRBV6-4 to TRBJ1-2, with no clear D. Germline V gives CDR1 MRHNA, CDR2 SNTAGT. Trimming left V 0 bases short and J 8 bases short, with 13 bases between. The CDR3 is 14 residues long. The DNA of the CDR3 is TGTGCCAGCAGTGACTCGAGTCGGCTCGGGGGCTACACCTTC. Translation gives CASSDSSRLGGYTF.

The chain couples TRBV7-2 to TRBJ2-5, with D unclear. V was cut by 1 base and J by 5 bases, with 8 bases left in between. The CDR3 is 13 residues long. Germline CDR1 and CDR2: SGHTA and FQGNSA. In nucleotides, the CDR3 is TGTGCCAGCAGCTTAGTTGCGACTGAGACCCAGTACTTC. Translating gives CASSLVATETQYF.

The rearrangement uses TRBV19 and TRBJ1-1; unclear D gene. Trimming removed 5 bases at V and 6 bases at J, with 10 bases between. This CDR3 is built from 12 residues. CDR1 LNHDA and CDR2 SQIVND come from the germline V gene (reference sequence). DNA for the CDR3: TGTGCCAGTAGTTCTCTGTTCTCTGAAGCTTTCTTT. Translating it yields CASSSLFSEAFF.

This clone was picked up one time. The rearrangement joins TRBV12-5 to TRBJ1-1; TRBD1 might be the D (6 bases). Trimming took 1 base from V and 5 from J, leaving 11 bases between them. CDR3 length: 14 amino acids. Germline V gene data show CDR1 as LGHNT and CDR2 as FRNRAP. The CDR3 DNA sequence: TGTGCTAGTGGTTTGGCCGCAGGGGTGACTGAAGCTTTCTTT. This gives the protein CASGLAAGVTEAFF.

The chain links TRBV5-1 to TRBJ1-3; D is ambiguous. Between the trimmed V and J ends, which lost 0 bases and 2 bases, there was a span of 9 bases. The germline V gene encodes CDR1 SGHRS and CDR2 YFSETQ. The CDR3 loop spans 15 amino acids. CDR3 in amino acids: CASSLASGPGNTIYF. The DNA of the CDR3 is TGCGCCAGCAGCTTGGCCAGTGGGCCTGGAAACACCATATATTTT.

This rearrangement joins TRBV4-1 to TRBJ1-2; 7 nucleotides match TRBD1. This CDR3 is built from 14 residues. Per germline, CDR1 MGHRA and CDR2 YSYEKL. Trimming at V came to 1 base and at J to 8 bases, leaving 7 bases not matched to a gene. CDR3 protein: CASSQVGQLQGYTF. In nucleotides, the CDR3 is TGCGCCAGCAGCCAAGTGGGACAGCTCCAAGGCTACACCTTC.

V and J are TRBV4-1 and TRBJ2-5, with TRBD2 matching over 12 bases. The CDR3 runs 15 residues. CDR1 and CDR2 from the germline V gene are MGHRA and YSYEKL. The V segment lost 4 bases and the J segment 6 bases; nucleotides outside the gene matches: 6. CDR3 sequence: CASSLSTSGGKTQYF. The CDR3 DNA is TGCGCCAGCAGCCTTTCGACTAGCGGGGGAAAGACCCAGTACTTC.

The chain is built from TRBV6-1 and TRBJ2-5, with TRBD1 identical over 9 bases. The CDR3 contains 14 residues. V gave up 7 bases and J gave up 7 bases; unmatched junction bases: 10. The germline CDR1 and CDR2 sequences are MNHNS and SASEGT. CDR3: CASTEGTGPTTQYF. In nucleotides, the CDR3 is TGTGCCAGCACCGAAGGGACAGGGCCCACGACCCAGTACTTC.